These 11 T cell receptor beta chains originate from one sample sequenced in a study of post-analysis software for immune sequencing data. Their recognized antigens are unknown. Study results and caveats: The study found TRBV5-6, TRBV5-1 and TRBV20-1 among four to six TRBV segments more frequent in patients than controls.

Incorporated into the TCR beta cDNA libraries were unique molecular identifiers, which served to reduce PCR and sequencing biases. Each CDR3 protein is one row after TCRdb ran MiXCR on the PCR reads. The table shows 600,000 to 700,000 distinct CDR3 sequences, with 59% occurring only once. Sequenced sample: blood. The receptors here all came from a girl between 2 and 10 years old with multiple sclerosis.

V gene TRBV10-1 combines with J gene TRBJ2-1, with D unclear. CDR3 length equals 15 residues. The V gene's germline CDR1 is WNHNN and CDR2 SYGVQD (reference sequence). The V gene lost 4 bases and the J gene lost 7 bases, with 17 bases spanning the gap. The CDR3 DNA follows: TGCGCCAGCAGTGCCTCGCGGATAAAAGCTAATGAGCAGTTCTTC. Translated: CASSASRIKANEQFF.

The chain is built from TRBV2 and TRBJ1-3, with 8 bases that match TRBD1. From germline, CDR1 is SNHLY and CDR2 FYNNEI. The CDR3 spans 18 residues. The junction had 12 bases not matched to a gene; V was cut back by 5 bases and J by 0 bases. The CDR3 protein is CASSPTSTGVISGNTIYF. In DNA form, the CDR3 reads TGTGCCAGCAGTCCTACATCGACAGGGGTGATCTCTGGAAACACCATATATTTT. Full variable domain (missing parts from reference TRBV2 and TRBJ1-3): EPEVTQTPSHQVTQMGQEVILRCVPISNHLYFYWYRQILGQKVEFLVSFYNNEISEKSEIFDDQFSVERPDGSNFTLKIRSTKLEDSAMYFCASSPTSTGVISGNTIYFGEGSWLTVV.

The genes are TRBV28 and TRBJ2-5; TRBD1 might be the D (7 bases). The closer fit of TRBJ2-7 to the DNA end suggests the J call may be wrong. Germline V CDR1 and CDR2: MDHEN, SYDVKM. The CDR3 runs 14 residues. The CDR3 DNA sequence: TGTGCCAGCAGGCCTCAGGGGGGATCCTACGAGCAGTACTTC. Protein sequence: CASRPQGGSYEQYF.

In DNA, the CDR3 is TGTGCCAGCAGCTTAGATGAAACGGGGGGCACCTATGGCTACACCTTC. This sequence encodes CASSLDETGGTYGYTF. The V and J genes are TRBV11-3 and TRBJ1-2; tentatively, D is TRBD1 (6 bases). V was cut by 0 bases and J by 4 bases, with 15 bases left in between. The CDR3 totals 16 residues. From germline, CDR1 is SGHNT and CDR2 YENEEA.

This clonotype was observed a handful of times. This rearrangement joins TRBV5-6 to TRBJ2-5; D is uncertain. Germline CDR1 and CDR2: SGHDT and YYEEEE. Trimming pared 4 bases from V and 4 bases from J, leaving 5 bases between. The CDR3 is 11 residues long. The DNA for the CDR3 is TGTGCCAGCAGCACCGGAGAGACCCAGTACTTC. Amino acid sequence: CASSTGETQYF.

This clonotype was counted a single time. J is TRBJ2-1 and V is TRBV4-3; D remains ambiguous. This CDR3 contains 16 residues. With 2 bases removed from V and 0 bases from J, the gap between germline ends came to 11 bases. Germline V gene sequence: CDR1 LGHNA, CDR2 YSLEER. For the CDR3, the DNA is TGCGCCAGCAGCCAAAACCTTATGAGCTCCTACAATGAGCAGTTCTTC. This encodes CASSQNLMSSYNEQFF.

This clonotype was seen only once. This rearrangement joins TRBV15 to TRBJ2-6; D gene ambiguous. The CDR3 runs to 15 residues. The germline V gene has CDR1 LNHNV and CDR2 YYDKDF (reference sequence). Between the trimmed V and J ends, which lost 5 bases and 4 bases, there was a span of 12 bases. DNA for the CDR3: TGTGCCACCAGCCCACCGTCTGTCGGGGCCAACGTCCTGACTTTC. Its protein is CATSPPSVGANVLTF.

This chain joins TRBV20-1 and TRBJ2-3; no clear D gene. Germline-derived CDR1 and CDR2 are DFQATT and SNEGSKA (reference sequence). Trimming cost V 0 bases and J 5 bases, with 12 bases left between them. The CDR3 contains 14 residues. CDR3 coding DNA: TGCAGTGCTAGAGAGAGGTCGACCCGAGATACGCAGTATTTT. It yields the protein CSARERSTRDTQYF.

This chain joins TRBV3-1 and TRBJ2-3, with D hard to call. The CDR3 extends over 15 amino acids. Germline V gene lookup returns CDR1 LGHDT and CDR2 YNNKEL (reference sequence). Trimming removed 1 base at V and 0 bases at J, with 8 bases between. CDR3 DNA: TGTGCCAGCAGCCAAGTCCACCTCAGCACAGATACGCAGTATTTT. Amino acids: CASSQVHLSTDTQYF.

Only one count was recorded for this clonotype. V usage is TRBV5-1 and J usage is TRBJ2-3; 11 positions agree with TRBD2. Trimming took 7 bases from V and 1 from J; bases not matched to a gene: 5. This CDR3 is 15 amino acids long. The germline V gene has CDR1 SGHRS and CDR2 YFSETQ. The CDR3 reads CASLLAGDRTDTQYF. The CDR3 nucleotides are TGCGCCAGCCTACTAGCGGGAGATCGCACAGATACGCAGTATTTT.

V and J are TRBV29-1 and TRBJ2-1; possible D gene TRBD1, 5 bases. V was shortened by 6 bases and J by 2 bases, with 8 bases between the two germline ends. The germline gives CDR1 SQVTM, CDR2 ANQGSEA. This CDR3 region has 12 residues. The chain's CDR3 is CSVAQAYNEQFF. The CDR3 DNA is TGCAGCGTCGCACAGGCCTACAATGAGCAGTTCTTC.